A selection of T cell receptor beta chains follows, all from one sample in a study of chemoradiotherapy in HPV16-positive cancers. Assay: immunoSEQ multiplex PCR; the TCRdb copy retains only in-frame clones and omits some. Among roughly 34,000 clones listed, approximately 90% were seen once. The sample in question was blood, obtained from a patient who underwent chemoradiotherapy. These receptors originate from a human donor with HPV-associated anogenital cancer. Each CDR3 is given without its conserved first and last residue.

>TRBJ2-5|TRBV7-8
ASSLGVAGAQETQY
>TRBJ2-7|TRBV5-4
ASSLQGGGEQY
>TRBJ1-1|TRBV5-1
ASRSRLNTEAF
>TRBJ2-3|TRBV6-5
ASSSPGGLTDTQY
>TRBJ1-5|TRBV2
ASRRDRDQPQH
>TRBJ1-4|TRBV7-6
ASSLVEGMETNEKLF
>TRBJ1-2|TRBV7-9
ASSNRDREGGYT
>TRBJ1-1|TRBV6-6
ASNDRVLMLTEAF
>TRBJ1-4|TRBV29-1
SVEQQGFGEKLF
>TRBJ2-3|TRBV5-4
ASSFNLGSTDTQY
>TRBJ2-2|TRBV10-3
AITEGGVDTGELF
>TRBJ1-1|TRBV19
ASSVYGTLNTEAF
>TRBJ1-5|TRBV21-1
ASMGQGHQPQH
>TRBJ1-2|TRBV19
ASSPRNYGYT
>TRBJ2-1|TRBV4-2
ASSRPRAGGPDEQF
>TRBJ2-2|TRBV10-1
ASSLGTGELF
>TRBJ1-3|TRBV5-4
ASSLQLIENTIY
>TRBJ1-1|TRBV29-1
STRQGSNTEAF
>TRBJ1-3|TRBV11-2
ASIPAGTSGNTIY
>TRBJ2-7|TRBV4-1
ASSQGGFTYEQY
>TRBJ2-7|TRBV10-1
ASSEGPALT
>TRBJ2-7|TRBV27
ASSFGGSYEQY
>TRBJ2-5|TRBV18
ASRLAGETQY
>TRBJ2-1|TRBV9
ASSPWGSLRGSEQF
>TRBJ2-7|TRBV27
ASSSNRVHEQY
>TRBJ2-7|TRBV28
ASSLPGTGISYEQY
>TRBJ2-1|TRBV6-1
ASSGARSYNEQF
>TRBJ2-2|TRBV13
ASRRTANTGELF
>TRBJ2-2|TRBV19
ASNGGTGELF
>TRBJ1-1|TRBV29-1
SVENIQSPTEAF
>TRBJ2-7|TRBV6-5
ASSYSRRVYEQY
>TRBJ2-7|TRBV7-2
ASALRWFSYEQY
>TRBJ2-7|TRBV4-1
ASSQELGRWEVYEQY
>TRBJ2-7|TRBV27
ATSVGAAYEQY
>TRBJ1-4|TRBV5-6
ASSGLTATNEKLF
>TRBJ2-6|TRBV19
ASTKGAGANVLT
>TRBJ1-6|TRBV9
ASSVDPGEYSPLH
>TRBJ2-1|TRBV6-6
ASSDTGERGLEQF
>TRBJ1-1|TRBV7-2
ASSLEGSTEAF
>TRBJ2-5|TRBV6-4
ASSETGGRQETQY
>TRBJ1-3|TRBV4-3
ASSQVGRYSGNTIY
>TRBJ2-3|TRBV9
ASSGQGRADTQY
>TRBJ1-1|TRBV2
ASSGDRLAEAF